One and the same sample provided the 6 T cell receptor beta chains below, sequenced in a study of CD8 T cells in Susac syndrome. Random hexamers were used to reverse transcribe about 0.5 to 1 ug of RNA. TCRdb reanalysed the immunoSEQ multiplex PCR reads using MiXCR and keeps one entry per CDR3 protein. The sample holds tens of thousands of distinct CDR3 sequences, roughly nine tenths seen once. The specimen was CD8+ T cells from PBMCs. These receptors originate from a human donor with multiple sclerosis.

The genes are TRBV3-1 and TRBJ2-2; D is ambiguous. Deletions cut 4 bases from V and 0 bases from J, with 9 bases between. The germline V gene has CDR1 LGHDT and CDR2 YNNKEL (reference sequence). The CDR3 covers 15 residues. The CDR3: CASSPGQTNTGELFF. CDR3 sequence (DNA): TGTGCCAGCAGCCCGGGCCAAACGAACACCGGGGAGCTGTTTTTT. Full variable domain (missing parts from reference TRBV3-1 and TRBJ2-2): DTAVSQTPKYLVTQMGNDKSIKCEQNLGHDTMYWYKQDSKKFLKIMFSYNNKELIINETVPNRFSPKSPDKAHLNLHINSLELGDSAVYFCASSPGQTNTGELFFGEGSRLTVL.

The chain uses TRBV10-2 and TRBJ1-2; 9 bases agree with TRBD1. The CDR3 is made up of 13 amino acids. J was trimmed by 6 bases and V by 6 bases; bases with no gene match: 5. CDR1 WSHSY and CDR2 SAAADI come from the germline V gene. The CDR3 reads CASSGDRAHGYTF. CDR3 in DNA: TGCGCCAGCAGCGGGGACAGGGCCCATGGCTACACCTTC.

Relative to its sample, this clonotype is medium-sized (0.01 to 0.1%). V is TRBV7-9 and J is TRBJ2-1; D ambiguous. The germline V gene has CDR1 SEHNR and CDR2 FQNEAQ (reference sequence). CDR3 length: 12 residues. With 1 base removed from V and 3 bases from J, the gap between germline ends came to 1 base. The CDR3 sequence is CASSLVYNEQFF. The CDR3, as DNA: TGTGCCAGCAGCTTAGTCTACAATGAGCAGTTCTTC.

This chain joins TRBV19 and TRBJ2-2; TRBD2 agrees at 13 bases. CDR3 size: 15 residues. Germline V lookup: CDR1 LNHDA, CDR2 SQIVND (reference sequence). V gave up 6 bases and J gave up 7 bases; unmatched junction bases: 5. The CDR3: CASSPGTSGDGELFF. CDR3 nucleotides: TGTGCCAGTAGCCCAGGGACTAGCGGGGACGGGGAGCTGTTTTTT.

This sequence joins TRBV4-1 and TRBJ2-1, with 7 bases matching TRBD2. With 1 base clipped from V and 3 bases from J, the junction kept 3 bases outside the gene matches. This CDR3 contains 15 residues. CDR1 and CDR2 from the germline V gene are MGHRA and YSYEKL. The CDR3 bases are TGCGCCAGCAGCCAAGGCTGGACTAGCTACAATGAGCAGTTCTTC. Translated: CASSQGWTSYNEQFF.

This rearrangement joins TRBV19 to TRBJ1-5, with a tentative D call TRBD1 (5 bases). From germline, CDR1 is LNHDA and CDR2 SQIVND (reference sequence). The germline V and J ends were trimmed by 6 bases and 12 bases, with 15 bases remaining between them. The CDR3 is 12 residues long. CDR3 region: CASSYDSWRQHF. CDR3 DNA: TGTGCCAGTAGCTATGACAGTTGGCGCCAGCATTTT.